This entry features one T cell receptor (beta chain) sequence. Its antigen target is currently unknown. No base qualities exist here, and no much larger clone lies one base off it. The data were obtained in a study of beta chain features in type 1 diabetes (dated by TCRdb to between 2017 and 2018). Looking at the study overall: Mean age, gender distribution, total cell number and subset yield were not different between patients and healthy donors. A total of 90 million to 140 million sorted cells were examined across all samples, and RNA yield correlated strongly with the number of cells per subset. In the study, recently diagnosed type 1 diabetes patients and matched healthy donors were compared on the TCRB repertoires of their sorted circulating CD4+ T cell subsets. Whereas all 28 donors provided naive and central memory subsets, regulatory and stem cell-like memory subsets were isolated from just 8 patients and about 8 healthy donors. Study-level results and caveats: At VDJ recombination sites, type 1 diabetes patients had fewer insertions and more deleted nucleotides, which implies abnormalities in thymic rearrangement. In all four CD4+ subsets, TCRB CDR3 length was moderately but significantly shorter in type 1 diabetes patients. Sequencing cDNA rather than genomic DNA could over-represent highly expressing activated cells, although activation and CD3 levels did not differ between groups. PCR might favor shorter templates, but patient and control samples were amplified and corrected together, so any skew would affect both groups equally. HLA sub-analyses involved small numbers of individuals, so any influence of HLA type on TCRB rearrangement remained unresolved. Naive, central memory and regulatory TCRB repertoires appeared to be more similar among patients than among healthy donors.

Spanning cysteine to phenylalanine, the CDR3 consists of 14 amino acids. Kept here is only the CDR3 DNA, which spans 42 bases and is read in frame from base 1. V and J are truncated by 3 bases and 3 bases respectively, leaving an intervening sequence of 11 bases. CDR1 and CDR2 are drawn from the germline V gene: SNHLY, FYNNEI. The entire amount of isolated RNA was reverse transcribed using the High Capacity cDNA Reverse Transcription Kit, so the sequenced TCRB transcripts were expressed ones. Stem cell-like memory T cell samples underwent survey-depth immunoSEQ sequencing, averaging roughly 1 million total reads per sample. Sorted cells were lysed in RLT buffer and RNA was extracted with DNase-treated RNeasy Micro or Mini kits, depending on cell number. Each cell subset was processed on its own to prevent cross-contamination, while patient and healthy donor samples were processed together. The immunoSEQ multiplex PCR was used to amplify TCRB sequences from cDNA, generating 87-bp fragments that spanned the CDR3 region. Sequencing of the amplicons was performed on the Illumina HiSeq platform. The study's own analysis went as follows. Synthetic template baselines were used to correct PCR bias computationally, reads within Hamming distance 2 were collapsed together, and singletons that could not be merged were discarded. Reads were aligned against IMGT so that V, D and J genes, CDR3 length and insertions or deletions at six rearrangement sites could be assigned. Clonotype counts were normalized to sorted cell number within each subset before computing true diversity and Gini coefficients with the tcR R package. The overlap coefficient, calculated on TCRB nucleotide sequences, was used to quantify repertoire sharing. The table was pulled from immuneACCESS by TCRdb, which kept in-frame rearrangements only. Such tables lose some clones; where checked, under half of the loss comes from unresolved V genes, and the rest has no known cause. The V and J calls and clone size are taken from that table; D and trimming were inferred from the DNA. The sample table contains 12,000 to 15,000 clones; only one count was recorded for over 60% of them. The ten largest clones represent about 0.5% of the sample.

Each donor gave one peripheral blood draw, averaging around 0.11 L, which was collected into heparinised tubes. Naive, central memory, regulatory and stem cell-like memory CD4+ T cells were sorted on a BD FACSAria II using a panel including CD45RO, CCR7, CD25, CD127, CD95 and CD27. Purity was above 98% for every sorted population. Right away, PBMCs were isolated by Lymphoprep density gradient centrifugation and were stained directly, with no culture step. So that batch effects would be minimized, each experiment stained and sorted samples in pairs, pairing one healthy donor with one patient. This clonotype was obtained from a young woman with type 1 diabetes. The chain is encoded by TRBV2 joined to TRBJ1-1; D gene: possibly TRBD1, on 6 matching bases. Material: stem cell memory CD4+ T cells from blood. The sample's cell subset or site label, decoded: stem cell-like memory CD4+ T cells. The DNA reads TGTGCCAGCAGTGATATTGCAGGGGACACTGAAGCTTTCTTT. This encodes CASSDIAGDTEAFF.